Each of the 3 T cell receptor beta chains below was sequenced from the same sample in a study of Tregs in tolerant kidney transplant recipients. Some clones are missing from TCRdb's copy, which holds only in-frame ones; the method was immunoSEQ multiplex PCR. The table includes roughly 99,000 clones, approximately 93% detected once. The starting material was CD4+ T cells from blood, obtained before the transplant. These receptors were taken from a human donor who received a combined kidney and bone marrow transplant.

The CDR3: CASSLVSLLAYSTDTQYF. CDR3 bases: TGTGCCAGCAGCTTAGTAAGTCTACTAGCTTACAGCACAGATACGCAGTATTTT. This chain links TRBV7-2 with TRBJ2-3, with a tentative D call TRBD2 (6 bases). Germline values: CDR1 SGHTA, CDR2 FQGNSA. The V and J ends lost 1 base and 0 bases respectively, with 17 bases between them. The CDR3 totals 18 residues. The full variable domain, its missing parts supplied by reference TRBV7-2 and TRBJ2-3, is GAGVSQSPSNKVTEKGKDVELRCDPISGHTALYWYRQSLGQGLEFLIYFQGNSAPDKSGLPSDRFSAERTGGSVSTLTIQRTQQEDSAVYLCASSLVSLLAYSTDTQYFGPGTRLTVL.

With regard to this clone: Relative to the germline gene, one junction end is altered; a read error may explain this. The sample holds other DNA sequences that translate to the same CDR3. The chain combines TRBV30 with TRBJ1-6; TRBD1 is a possible D gene (6 bases). This CDR3 is 16 amino acids long. In germline, CDR1 is GTSNPN, CDR2 SVGIG (reference sequence). The CDR3 is CAWASDSRVHNSPLHF. The CDR3 DNA sequence: TGTGCCTGGGCTTCGGACAGCCGGGTTCATAATTCCCCCCTCCACTTT.

This chain joins TRBV27 and TRBJ2-2; a weak D match, TRBD1 (6 bases). V gave up 7 bases and J gave up 4 bases, with 16 bases separating them. Looked up from germline, CDR1 is MNHEY and CDR2 is SMNVEV (reference sequence). The length of the CDR3 is 15 residues. CDR3 residues: CASTIPQGSTGELFF. Written as DNA, the CDR3 is TGTGCCAGCACCATACCTCAGGGGAGCACCGGGGAGCTGTTTTTT.